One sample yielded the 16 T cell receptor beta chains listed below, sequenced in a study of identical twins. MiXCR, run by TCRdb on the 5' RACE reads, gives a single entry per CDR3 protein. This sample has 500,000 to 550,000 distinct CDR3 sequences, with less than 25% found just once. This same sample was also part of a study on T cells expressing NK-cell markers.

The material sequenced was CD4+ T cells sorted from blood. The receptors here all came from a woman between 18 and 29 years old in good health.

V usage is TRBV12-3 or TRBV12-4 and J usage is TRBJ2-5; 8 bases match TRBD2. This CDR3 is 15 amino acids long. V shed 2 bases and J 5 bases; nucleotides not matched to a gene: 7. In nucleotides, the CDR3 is TGTGCCAGCAGTTTACCGCCGGGAGGGGTGGAGACCCAGTACTTC. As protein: CASSLPPGGVETQYF.

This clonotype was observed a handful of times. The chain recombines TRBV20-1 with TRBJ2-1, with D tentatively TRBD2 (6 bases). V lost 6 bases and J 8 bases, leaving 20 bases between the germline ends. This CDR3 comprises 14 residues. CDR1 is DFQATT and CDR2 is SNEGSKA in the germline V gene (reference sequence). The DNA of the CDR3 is TGCAGTGCCTCTAGCGCCCTAAAGGCCGATGAGCAGTTCTTC. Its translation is CSASSALKADEQFF.

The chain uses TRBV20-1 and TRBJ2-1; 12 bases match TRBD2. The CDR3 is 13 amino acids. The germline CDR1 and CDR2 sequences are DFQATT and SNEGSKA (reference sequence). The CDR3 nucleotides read TGCGGTACGCTAGCGGGAGGGGGTAATGAGCAGTTCTTC. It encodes CGTLAGGGNEQFF.

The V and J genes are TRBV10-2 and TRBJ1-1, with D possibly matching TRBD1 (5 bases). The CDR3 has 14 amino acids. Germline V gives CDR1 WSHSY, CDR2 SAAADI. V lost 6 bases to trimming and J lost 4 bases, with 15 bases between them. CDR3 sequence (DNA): TGCGCCAGCAGAGGGGAGGGTGCAGGCACTGAAGCTTTCTTT. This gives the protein CASRGEGAGTEAFF.

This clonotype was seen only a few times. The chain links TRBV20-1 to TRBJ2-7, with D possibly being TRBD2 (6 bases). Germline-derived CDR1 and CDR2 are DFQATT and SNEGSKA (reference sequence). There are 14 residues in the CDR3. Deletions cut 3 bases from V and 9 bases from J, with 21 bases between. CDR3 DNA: TGCAGTGCTAGTTCGGGACTCAGGACCGGGTGGCAGTACTTC. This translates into CSASSGLRTGWQYF.

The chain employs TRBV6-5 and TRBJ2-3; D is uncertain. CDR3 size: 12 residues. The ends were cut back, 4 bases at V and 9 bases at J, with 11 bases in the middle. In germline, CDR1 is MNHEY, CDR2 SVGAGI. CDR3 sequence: CASSSPVTTQYF. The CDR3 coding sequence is TGTGCCAGCAGTTCCCCGGTCACCACGCAGTATTTT.

For the CDR3, the DNA is TGTGCCAGCAGCTTAGAGCTCGGGGGGCTCCAACGGGGCTACACCTTC. Its translation: CASSLELGGLQRGYTF. The rearrangement joins TRBV11-2 to TRBJ1-2; possible D gene TRBD1, 6 bases. Trimming pared 0 bases from V and 8 bases from J, leaving 19 bases between. The CDR3 is 16 amino acids. Germline assignment: CDR1 SGHAT and CDR2 FQNNGV.

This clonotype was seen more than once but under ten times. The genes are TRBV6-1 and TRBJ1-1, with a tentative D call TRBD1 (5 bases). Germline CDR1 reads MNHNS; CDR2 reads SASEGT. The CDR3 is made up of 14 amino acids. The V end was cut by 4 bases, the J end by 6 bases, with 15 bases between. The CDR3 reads CASSARQFLPEAFF. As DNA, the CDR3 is TGTGCCAGCAGTGCCAGACAGTTCCTCCCTGAAGCTTTCTTT.

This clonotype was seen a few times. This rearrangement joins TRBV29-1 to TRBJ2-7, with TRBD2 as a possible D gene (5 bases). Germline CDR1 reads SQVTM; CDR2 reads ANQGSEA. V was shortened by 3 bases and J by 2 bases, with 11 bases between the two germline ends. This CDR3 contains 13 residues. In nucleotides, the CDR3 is TGCAGCGTTGATGTGGACGGGACCTACGAGCAGTACTTC. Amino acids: CSVDVDGTYEQYF.

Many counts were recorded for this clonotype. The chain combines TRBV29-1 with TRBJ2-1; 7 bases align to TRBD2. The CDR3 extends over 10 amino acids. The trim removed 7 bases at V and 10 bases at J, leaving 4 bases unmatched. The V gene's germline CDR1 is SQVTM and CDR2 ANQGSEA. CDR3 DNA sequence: TGCAGCGCCTCTAGCGGCGAGCAGTTCTTC. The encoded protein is CSASSGEQFF.

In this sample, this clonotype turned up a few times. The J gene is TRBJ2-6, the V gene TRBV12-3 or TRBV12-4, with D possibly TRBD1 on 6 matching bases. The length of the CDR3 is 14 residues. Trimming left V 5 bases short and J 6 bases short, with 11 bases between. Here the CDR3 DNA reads TGTGCCAGCAGTGCCACAGGGCTGGCCAACGTCCTGACTTTC. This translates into CASSATGLANVLTF.

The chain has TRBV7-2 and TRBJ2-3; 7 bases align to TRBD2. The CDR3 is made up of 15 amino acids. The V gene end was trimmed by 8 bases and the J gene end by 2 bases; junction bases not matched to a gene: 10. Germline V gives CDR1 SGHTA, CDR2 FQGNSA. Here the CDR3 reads CASRNLAVITDTQYF. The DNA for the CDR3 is TGTGCCAGCCGCAACCTAGCGGTAATCACAGATACGCAGTATTTT. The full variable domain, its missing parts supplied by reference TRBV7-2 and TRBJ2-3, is GAGVSQSPSNKVTEKGKDVELRCDPISGHTALYWYRQSLGQGLEFLIYFQGNSAPDKSGLPSDRFSAERTGGSVSTLTIQRTQQEDSAVYLCASRNLAVITDTQYFGPGTRLTVL.

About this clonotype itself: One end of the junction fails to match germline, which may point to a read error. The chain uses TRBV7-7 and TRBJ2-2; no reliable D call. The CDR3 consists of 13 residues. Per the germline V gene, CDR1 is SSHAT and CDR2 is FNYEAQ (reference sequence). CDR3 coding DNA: TGTGCTAGCAGCCCCCGCTCCACCGGGGAGCTGTTTTTT. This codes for CASSPRSTGELFF.

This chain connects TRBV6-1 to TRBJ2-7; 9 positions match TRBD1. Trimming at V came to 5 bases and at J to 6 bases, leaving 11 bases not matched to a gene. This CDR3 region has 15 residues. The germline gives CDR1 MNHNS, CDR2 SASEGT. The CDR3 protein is CASSRPGTGFGEQYF. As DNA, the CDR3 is TGTGCCAGCAGTCGACCTGGGACAGGGTTTGGCGAGCAGTACTTC.

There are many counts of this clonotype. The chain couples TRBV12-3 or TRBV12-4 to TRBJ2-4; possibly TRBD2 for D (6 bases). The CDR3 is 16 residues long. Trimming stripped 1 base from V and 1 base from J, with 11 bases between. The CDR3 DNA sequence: TGTGCCAGCAGTTTAGAACCAGGGAGGGCCAAAAACATTCAGTACTTC. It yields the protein CASSLEPGRAKNIQYF.

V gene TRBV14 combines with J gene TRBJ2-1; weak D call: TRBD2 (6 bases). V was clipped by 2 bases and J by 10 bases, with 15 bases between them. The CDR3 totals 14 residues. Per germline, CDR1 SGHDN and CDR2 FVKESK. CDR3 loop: CASSQLEGLTEQFF. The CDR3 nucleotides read TGTGCCAGCAGCCAATTGGAGGGTCTTACGGAGCAGTTCTTC. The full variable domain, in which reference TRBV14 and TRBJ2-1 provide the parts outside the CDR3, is EAGVTQFPSHSVIEKGQTVTLRCDPISGHDNLYWYRRVMGKEIKFLLHFVKESKQDESGMPNNRFLAERTGGTYSTLKVQPAELEDSGVYFCASSQLEGLTEQFFGPGTRLTVL.